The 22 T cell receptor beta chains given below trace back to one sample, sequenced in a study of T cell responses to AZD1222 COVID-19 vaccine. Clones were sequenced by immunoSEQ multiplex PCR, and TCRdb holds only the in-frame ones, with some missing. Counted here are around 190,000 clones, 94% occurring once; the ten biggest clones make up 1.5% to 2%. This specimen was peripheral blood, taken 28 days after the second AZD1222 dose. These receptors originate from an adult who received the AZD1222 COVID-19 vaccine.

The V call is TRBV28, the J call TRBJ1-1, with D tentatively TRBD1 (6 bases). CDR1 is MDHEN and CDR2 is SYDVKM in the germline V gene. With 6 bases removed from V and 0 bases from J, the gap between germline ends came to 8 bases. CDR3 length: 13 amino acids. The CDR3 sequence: CASRWTVNTEAFF. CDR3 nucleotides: TGTGCCAGCAGGTGGACAGTGAACACTGAAGCTTTCTTT.

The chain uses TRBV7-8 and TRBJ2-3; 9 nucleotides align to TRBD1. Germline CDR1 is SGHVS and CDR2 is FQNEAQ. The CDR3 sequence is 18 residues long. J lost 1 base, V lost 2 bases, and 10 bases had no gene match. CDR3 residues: CASSLLGQGRRGTDTQYF. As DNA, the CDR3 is TGTGCCAGCAGCTTACTGGGACAGGGCCGACGGGGCACAGATACGCAGTATTTT. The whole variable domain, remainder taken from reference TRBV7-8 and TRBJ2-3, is GAGVSQSPRYKVAKRGQDVALRCDPISGHVSLFWYQQALGQGPEFLTYFQNEAQLDKSGLPSDRFFAERPEGSVSTLKIQRTQQEDSAVYLCASSLLGQGRRGTDTQYFGPGTRLTVL.

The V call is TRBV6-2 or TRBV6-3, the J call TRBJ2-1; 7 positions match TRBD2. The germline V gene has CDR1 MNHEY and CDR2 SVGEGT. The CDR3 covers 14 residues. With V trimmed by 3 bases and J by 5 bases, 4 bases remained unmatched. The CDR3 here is CASSYTGLHNEQFF. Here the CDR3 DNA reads TGTGCCAGCAGTTATACGGGACTACACAATGAGCAGTTCTTC.

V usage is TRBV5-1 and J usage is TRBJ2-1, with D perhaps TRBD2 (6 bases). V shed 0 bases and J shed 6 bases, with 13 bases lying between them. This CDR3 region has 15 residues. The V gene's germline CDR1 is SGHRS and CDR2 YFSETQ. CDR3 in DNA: TGCGCCAGCAGCTTGGCAAGCGGGTACGGCAATGAGCAGTTCTTC. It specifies CASSLASGYGNEQFF.

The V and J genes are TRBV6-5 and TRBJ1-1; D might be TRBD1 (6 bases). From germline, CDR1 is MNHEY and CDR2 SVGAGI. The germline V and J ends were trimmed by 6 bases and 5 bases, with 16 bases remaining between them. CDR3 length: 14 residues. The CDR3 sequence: CASSPGRGGTEAFF. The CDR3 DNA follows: TGTGCCAGCAGCCCCGGTAGGGGGGGAACTGAAGCTTTCTTT.

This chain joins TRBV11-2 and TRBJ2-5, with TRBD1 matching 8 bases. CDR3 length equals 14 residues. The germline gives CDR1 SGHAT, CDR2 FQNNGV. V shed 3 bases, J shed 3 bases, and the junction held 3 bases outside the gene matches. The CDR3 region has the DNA TGTGCCAGCAGCTTGGACAGGGTAAAAGAGACCCAGTACTTC. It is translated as CASSLDRVKETQYF. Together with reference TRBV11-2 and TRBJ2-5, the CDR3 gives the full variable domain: EAGVAQSPRYKIIEKRQSVAFWCNPISGHATLYWYQQILGQGPKLLIQFQNNGVVDDSQLPKDRFSAERLKGVDSTLKIQPAKLEDSAVYLCASSLDRVKETQYFGPGTRLLVL.

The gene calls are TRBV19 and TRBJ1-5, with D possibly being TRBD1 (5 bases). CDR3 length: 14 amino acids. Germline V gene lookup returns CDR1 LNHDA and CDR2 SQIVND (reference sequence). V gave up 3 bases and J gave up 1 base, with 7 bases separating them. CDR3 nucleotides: TGTGCCAGTAGTATTTCAGGGAGCAATCAGCCCCAGCATTTT. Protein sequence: CASSISGSNQPQHF.

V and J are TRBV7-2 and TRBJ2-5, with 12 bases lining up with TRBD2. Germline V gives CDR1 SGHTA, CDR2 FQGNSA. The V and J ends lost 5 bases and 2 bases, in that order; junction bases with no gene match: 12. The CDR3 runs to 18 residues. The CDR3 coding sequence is TGTGCCAGCAGCGAGGGAGGACTAGCGGGAAGGCGGCAAGAGACCCAGTACTTC. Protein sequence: CASSEGGLAGRRQETQYF.

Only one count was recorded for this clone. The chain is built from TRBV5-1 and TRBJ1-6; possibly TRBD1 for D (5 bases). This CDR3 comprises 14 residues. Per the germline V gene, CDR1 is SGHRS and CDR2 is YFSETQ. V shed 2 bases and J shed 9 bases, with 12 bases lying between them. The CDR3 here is CASSFGEGTSPLHF. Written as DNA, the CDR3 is TGCGCCAGCAGCTTTGGCGAGGGGACTTCACCCCTCCACTTT.

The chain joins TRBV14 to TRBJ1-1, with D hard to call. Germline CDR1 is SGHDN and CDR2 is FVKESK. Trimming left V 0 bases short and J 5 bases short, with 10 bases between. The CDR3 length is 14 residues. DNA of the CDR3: TGTGCCAGCAGCCAAGACGCAGGTATTACTGAAGCTTTCTTT. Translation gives CASSQDAGITEAFF.

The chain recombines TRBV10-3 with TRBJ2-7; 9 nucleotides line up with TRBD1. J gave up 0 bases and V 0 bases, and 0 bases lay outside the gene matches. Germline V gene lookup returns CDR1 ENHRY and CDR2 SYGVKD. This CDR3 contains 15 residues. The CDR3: CAISESGQGSYEQYF. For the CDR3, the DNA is TGTGCCATCAGTGAGTCGGGACAGGGCTCCTACGAGCAGTACTTC.

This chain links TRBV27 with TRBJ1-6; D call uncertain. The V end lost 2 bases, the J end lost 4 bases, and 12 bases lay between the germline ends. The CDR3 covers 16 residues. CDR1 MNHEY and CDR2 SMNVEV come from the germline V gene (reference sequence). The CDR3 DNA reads TGTGCCAGCAGTTTAGCGAGCAGCTATTATAATTCACCCCTCCACTTT. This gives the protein CASSLASSYYNSPLHF.

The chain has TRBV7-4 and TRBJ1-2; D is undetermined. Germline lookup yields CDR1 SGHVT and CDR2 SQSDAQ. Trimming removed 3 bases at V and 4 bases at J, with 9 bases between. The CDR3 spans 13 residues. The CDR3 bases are TGTGCCAGCAGCTTCAAGGGATCCTATGGCTACACCTTC. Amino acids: CASSFKGSYGYTF.

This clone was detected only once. CDR3 nucleotide sequence: TGTGCCAGCAGCCGAGACAGGGCTGGTTCACCCCTCCACTTT. Its protein is CASSRDRAGSPLHF. The chain joins TRBV5-6 to TRBJ1-6, with 7 bases identical to TRBD1. This CDR3 spans 14 amino acids. The junction had 7 bases not matched to a gene; V was cut back by 4 bases and J by 9 bases. Germline CDR1 is SGHDT and CDR2 is YYEEEE.

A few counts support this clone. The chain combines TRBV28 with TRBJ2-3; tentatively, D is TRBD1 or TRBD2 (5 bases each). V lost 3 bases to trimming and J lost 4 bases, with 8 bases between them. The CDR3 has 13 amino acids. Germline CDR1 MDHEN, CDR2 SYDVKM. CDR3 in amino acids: CASSFWGSDTQYF. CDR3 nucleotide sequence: TGTGCCAGCAGTTTTTGGGGGTCAGATACGCAGTATTTT.

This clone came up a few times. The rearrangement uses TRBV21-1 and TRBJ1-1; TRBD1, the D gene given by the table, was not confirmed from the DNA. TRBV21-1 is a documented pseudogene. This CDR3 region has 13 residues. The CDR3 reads CARLGQGNTEAFF. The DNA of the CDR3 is TGTGCCAGGTTAGGACAGGGGAACACTGAAGCTTTCTTT.

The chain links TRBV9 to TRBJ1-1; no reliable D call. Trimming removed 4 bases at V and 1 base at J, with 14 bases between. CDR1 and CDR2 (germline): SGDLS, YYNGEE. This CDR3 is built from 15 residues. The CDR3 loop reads CASSPTWGENTEAFF. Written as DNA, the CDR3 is TGTGCCAGCAGCCCCACGTGGGGTGAGAACACTGAAGCTTTCTTT.

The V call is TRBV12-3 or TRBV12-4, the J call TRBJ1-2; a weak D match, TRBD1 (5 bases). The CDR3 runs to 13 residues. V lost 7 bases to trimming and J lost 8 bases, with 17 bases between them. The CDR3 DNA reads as TGTGCCAGCACCCCGGCCTCAGGGCAGGGCTACACCTTC. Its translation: CASTPASGQGYTF.

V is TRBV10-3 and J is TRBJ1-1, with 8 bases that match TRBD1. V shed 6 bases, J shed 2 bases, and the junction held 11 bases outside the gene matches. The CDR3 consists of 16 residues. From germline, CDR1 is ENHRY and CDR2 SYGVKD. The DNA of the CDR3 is TGTGCCATCAGCGCGCTTAAAACAGGGGGTAACACTGAAGCTTTCTTT. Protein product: CAISALKTGGNTEAFF.

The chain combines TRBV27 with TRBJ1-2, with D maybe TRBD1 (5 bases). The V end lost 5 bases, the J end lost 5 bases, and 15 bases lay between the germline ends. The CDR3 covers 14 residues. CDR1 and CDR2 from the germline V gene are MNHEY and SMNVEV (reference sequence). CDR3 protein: CASSGRGTAYGYTF. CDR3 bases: TGTGCCAGCAGTGGGCGCGGGACCGCTTATGGCTACACCTTC.

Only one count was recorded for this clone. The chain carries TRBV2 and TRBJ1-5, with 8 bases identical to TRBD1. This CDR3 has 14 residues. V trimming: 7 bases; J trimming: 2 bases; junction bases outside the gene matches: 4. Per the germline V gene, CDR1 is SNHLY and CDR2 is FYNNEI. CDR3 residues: CASTGGWGNQPQHF. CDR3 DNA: TGTGCCAGCACAGGGGGCTGGGGCAATCAGCCCCAGCATTTT.

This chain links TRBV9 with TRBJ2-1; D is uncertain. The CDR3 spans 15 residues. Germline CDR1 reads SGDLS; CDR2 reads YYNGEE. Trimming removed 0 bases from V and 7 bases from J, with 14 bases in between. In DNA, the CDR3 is TGTGCCAGCAGCGTAGCGGGTAGGTTAGGGAATGAGCAGTTCTTC. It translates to CASSVAGRLGNEQFF.